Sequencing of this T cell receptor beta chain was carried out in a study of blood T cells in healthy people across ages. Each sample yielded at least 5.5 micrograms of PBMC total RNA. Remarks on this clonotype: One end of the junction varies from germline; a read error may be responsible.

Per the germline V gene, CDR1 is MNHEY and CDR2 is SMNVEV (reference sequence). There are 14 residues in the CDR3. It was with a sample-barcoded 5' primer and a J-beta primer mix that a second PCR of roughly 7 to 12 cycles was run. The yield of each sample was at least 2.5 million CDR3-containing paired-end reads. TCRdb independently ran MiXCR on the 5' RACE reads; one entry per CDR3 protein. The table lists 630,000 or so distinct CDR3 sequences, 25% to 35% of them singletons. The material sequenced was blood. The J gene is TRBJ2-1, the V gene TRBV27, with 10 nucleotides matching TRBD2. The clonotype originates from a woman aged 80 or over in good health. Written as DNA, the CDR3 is TGTGCCAGCAGTTTTAGCGGGGGGTACAATGGGCAGTTCTTC. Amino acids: CASSFSGGYNGQFF.